The present T cell receptor beta chain was sequenced within a study of cytomegalovirus exposure and HLA in healthy donors. The wider study: In an early release, HLA-typed donors contributed some 88 million unique TCR sequences.

With respect to this clone: Its antigen is unknown.

This CDR3 has 15 amino acids. Germline V gives CDR1 SGHNT, CDR2 YYREEE (reference sequence). Trimming removed 1 base from V and 0 bases from J, with 7 bases in between. Whole-study findings and limits: Cytomegalovirus status was reportedly diagnosed by the classifier with high sensitivity and specificity. Because they were indistinguishable, some V segments, including TRBV6-2 and TRBV6-3, were excluded. According to a later analysis, most TCR beta chains associated with CMV appeared HLA-restricted.

The PCR employed 60 Vbeta primers together with 13 Jbeta primers. The assay was immunoSEQ multiplex PCR, and TCRdb's table has in-frame clones only and misses some. The sample carries under 150,000 clones, around 80% recorded once. The source of this sequence is a woman aged 40 to 49 in good health and CMV-seronegative. The rearrangement links TRBV5-4 to TRBJ2-2; D unclear. Sequenced sample: PBMCs. CDR3 sequence reads: CASSLFSANTGELFF. CDR3 bases: TGTGCCAGCAGCTTGTTCAGCGCGAACACCGGGGAGCTGTTTTTT. The full variable domain, completed using reference TRBV5-4 and TRBJ2-2, is ETGVTQSPTHLIKTRGQQVTLRCSSQSGHNTVSWYQQALGQGPQFIFQYYREEENGRGNFPPRFSGLQFPNYSSELNVNALELDDSALYLCASSLFSANTGELFFGEGSRLTVL.